A single sample gave rise to the 2 T cell receptor beta chains below, sequenced in a study of PD-1 blockade in classical Hodgkin lymphoma. Time point denoted: cycle 4 day 1 (C4D1), after more than 5 weeks of nivolumab. All the patients suffered relapse after autologous stem cell transplantation, and brentuximab vedotin exposure differed. Assay used: immunoSEQ multiplex PCR; TCRdb lists only in-frame clones, some missing. Of around 90,000 clones listed, approximately 78% are singletons. This material consisted of peripheral blood mononuclear cells (PBMCs), taken before the fourth cycle of nivolumab. These receptor sequences come from a human donor with classical Hodgkin lymphoma.

The J gene is TRBJ1-2, the V gene TRBV11-3; D possibly corresponds to TRBD1 (5 bases). CDR1 is SGHNT, CDR2 YENEEA, per germline. The V end lost 4 bases, the J end lost 8 bases, and 17 bases lay between the germline ends. This CDR3 spans 14 amino acids. The CDR3 sequence: CASSSGTQMMGYTF. CDR3 coding DNA: TGTGCCAGCAGCTCCGGGACCCAGATGATGGGCTACACCTTC.

The V and J genes are TRBV6-5 and TRBJ2-2, with a tentative D call TRBD2 (6 bases). Germline CDR1 and CDR2: MNHEY and SVGAGI. This CDR3 spans 12 amino acids. V was clipped by 7 bases and J by 10 bases, with 13 bases between them. CDR3 sequence: CASTKWGEELFF. The CDR3 DNA sequence: TGTGCCAGCACAAAGTGGGGGGAGGAGCTGTTTTTT.